The 13 T cell receptor beta chains in this list originate from one sample, sequenced in a study of molecular identifiers for immune sequencing clone quantification. MiXCR was run by TCRdb on the PCR reads, yielding one entry per CDR3 protein. The data show 90,000 or so distinct CDR3 sequences, with around 20% seen just once and about 1% held by the top ten. The sample taken for sequencing was naive CD8+ T cells from blood, with Jurkat cell RNA spiked in. The subset was: FACS-sorted CD8+CD4-CCR7+CD45RA+ naive T cells. The receptors were gathered from a human donor in good health. Some libraries in this study had Jurkat cell RNA spiked in.

A note on this clonotype: This may come from a read error, since a much larger clone is one base off. The CDR3 ends on some other residue instead of the conserved phenylalanine or tryptophan, so this is likely a read error. The CDR3 DNA sequence: TGTGCCAGCAGTAAAGGAACAGGGGTCGAGCAGTACTAC. This encodes CASSKGTGVEQYY. V gene TRBV6-5 combines with J gene TRBJ2-7, with 7 bases identical to TRBD1. Germline CDR1 reads MNHEY; CDR2 reads SVGAGI. This CDR3 has 13 amino acids. V dropped 5 bases and J dropped 6; count of bases not matched to a gene: 7.

This clonotype is a singleton in its sample. Just one base apart from a much larger clone, this may be a read error. The chain uses TRBV7-2 and TRBJ1-5; D ambiguous. Germline-derived CDR1 and CDR2 are SGHTA and FQGNSA. The CDR3 totals 14 residues. The CDR3: CAGSLAESGQPQHF. The CDR3 bases are TGTGCCGGCAGCTTAGCGGAGTCCGGGCAGCCCCAGCATTTT. The variable domain in full, with the rest retrieved from reference TRBV7-2 and TRBJ1-5, is GAGVSQSPSNKVTEKGKDVELRCDPISGHTALYWYRQSLGQGLEFLIYFQGNSAPDKSGLPSDRFSAERTGGSVSTLTIQRTQQEDSAVYLCAGSLAESGQPQHFGDGTRLSIL.

This CDR3 reads CSAPRKGTGVYEQYF. CDR3 DNA sequence: TGCAGTGCCCCAAGAAAGGGGACAGGGGTCTACGAGCAGTACTTC. The chain combines TRBV20-1 with TRBJ2-7, with TRBD1 matching over 10 bases. The V gene's germline CDR1 is DFQATT and CDR2 SNEGSKA (reference sequence). V trimming: 6 bases; J trimming: 3 bases; junction bases outside the gene matches: 11. This CDR3 spans 15 amino acids.

Concerning this clonotype: A much larger clonotype is one base distant, so this may be a read error. The CDR3: CASSRGLKDEQYF. As DNA, the CDR3 is TGTGCCAGCTCCCGGGGACTGAAGGACGAGCAGTACTTC. The V call is TRBV2, the J call TRBJ2-7, with TRBD2 as a possible D gene (6 bases). The germline CDR1 and CDR2 sequences are SNHLY and FYNNEI. The V gene lost 8 bases and the J gene lost 5 bases, with 16 bases spanning the gap. This CDR3 is built from 13 residues.

This clonotype was recorded at least ten times. This chain joins TRBV27 and TRBJ2-7; 8 positions match TRBD2. V was clipped by 6 bases and J by 3 bases; unmatched bases: 7. Germline V CDR1 and CDR2: MNHEY, SMNVEV (reference sequence). This CDR3 region has 14 residues. CDR3: CASRGTGGLYEQYF. The CDR3 nucleotides read TGTGCCAGCAGGGGCACGGGGGGGCTCTACGAGCAGTACTTC.

In its sample, this clonotype was seen a few times. In nucleotides, the CDR3 is TGTGCCAGCACCCCACTATCGGCGGGAGGGCTAATGCAGTACTTC. Translation: CASTPLSAGGLMQYF. The rearrangement joins TRBV28 to TRBJ2-7; 9 bases fit TRBD2. Germline V gene sequence: CDR1 MDHEN, CDR2 SYDVKM. V was clipped by 7 bases and J by 9 bases; unmatched bases: 16. This CDR3 spans 15 amino acids.

The table lists this clonotype with a few counts. The chain employs TRBV27 and TRBJ1-1, with D hard to call. V lost 0 bases and J lost 2, with 10 bases in between. Germline V lookup: CDR1 MNHEY, CDR2 SMNVEV (reference sequence). The CDR3 runs 15 residues. CDR3: CASSLSSGLNTEAFF. CDR3 DNA sequence: TGTGCCAGCAGTTTATCCTCCGGCCTCAACACTGAAGCTTTCTTT.

The sample holds many counts of this clonotype. The rearrangement joins TRBV4-3 to TRBJ2-7; D perhaps matches TRBD2 (6 bases). V was pared by 2 bases and J by 3 bases, with 11 bases between. The CDR3 consists of 14 residues. CDR1 and CDR2 from the germline V gene are LGHNA and YSLEER. The CDR3 nucleotides are TGCGCCAGCAGCCAATCCTCCGGGGGCTACGAGCAGTACTTC. The encoded protein is CASSQSSGGYEQYF.

V usage is TRBV27 and J usage is TRBJ2-7, with 8 bases identical to TRBD2. This CDR3 has 13 amino acids. V lost 6 bases to trimming and J lost 2 bases; unmatched junction nucleotides: 3. The germline gives CDR1 MNHEY, CDR2 SMNVEV (reference sequence). This chain's CDR3 is CASRTSATYEQYF. For the CDR3, the DNA is TGTGCCAGCAGGACTAGCGCGACCTACGAGCAGTACTTC.

This clonotype was counted many times. The V call is TRBV7-9, the J call TRBJ2-7, with D perhaps matching TRBD1 or TRBD2 (5 bases each). V lost 4 bases to trimming and J lost 3 bases, with 16 bases between them. The CDR3 runs 15 residues. CDR1 and CDR2 from the germline V gene are SEHNR and FQNEAQ (reference sequence). CDR3 protein: CASSSEAGLGYEQYF. The DNA of the CDR3 is TGTGCCAGCAGCTCGGAGGCAGGGCTAGGCTACGAGCAGTACTTC.

This clonotype was counted ten times or more. The junction departs from the called germline gene at one end, perhaps through a read error. CDR3 coding DNA: TGTGCCAGCAGTATATGGACTAGCTCCTCCGAGCAGTACTTC. Its protein product is CASSIWTSSSEQYF. The V gene is TRBV28, the J gene TRBJ2-7; the match to TRBD2 covers 8 bases. This CDR3 spans 14 amino acids. CDR1 is MDHEN and CDR2 is SYDVKM in the germline V gene.

This clonotype was seen ten or more times. The chain recombines TRBV9 with TRBJ2-2; tentative D call: TRBD1 (6 bases). CDR3 length: 15 residues. V shed 0 bases and J shed 6 bases, with 12 bases lying between them. The germline CDR1 and CDR2 sequences are SGDLS and YYNGEE. The CDR3: CASSVEGQNSGELFF. The CDR3 nucleotides read TGTGCCAGCAGCGTAGAGGGACAAAACTCCGGGGAGCTGTTTTTT.

This clonotype was found many times. The gene calls are TRBV11-2 and TRBJ2-1; 7 bases line up with TRBD2. V lost 4 bases to trimming and J lost 2 bases; unmatched junction nucleotides: 8. The CDR3 length is 16 residues. The germline V gene has CDR1 SGHAT and CDR2 FQNNGV. The CDR3 DNA is TGTGCCAGCAGCTCTCAGCGGGACTTGCCCTACAATGAGCAGTTCTTC. Protein sequence: CASSSQRDLPYNEQFF.